Listed below are T cell receptor beta chains from one sample, sequenced in a study of identical twins. TCRdb reprocessed the 5' RACE reads via MiXCR and lists one record per CDR3 protein. The profile shows more than 350,000 distinct CDR3 sequences, 9% to 10% of them singletons. Input material: naive T cells sorted from blood. The receptors come from a woman aged 45-60 years in good health. Both conserved end residues are part of each CDR3. Fields, in order: CDR3 length, clone size, V gene, J gene, D gene, CDR3 protein, CDR3 DNA. A D gene is named only where the DNA matches it firmly. Where a row states a size, it is once, few, many or the class of an expanded clone; other rows omit it.

13	few	TRBV6-4	TRBJ1-6	.	CASSELTNSPLHF	TGTGCCAGCAGTGAACTGACCAATTCACCCCTCCACTTT
15	many	TRBV7-9	TRBJ1-1	TRBD1	CASSLARTGYTEAFF	TGTGCCAGCAGCTTAGCCCGGACAGGGTATACTGAAGCTTTCTTT
15	.	TRBV5-6	TRBJ2-3	TRBD2	CASSYPGRDTDTQYF	TGTGCCAGCAGCTACCCAGGGAGGGACACAGATACGCAGTATTTT
15	.	TRBV6-5	TRBJ1-2	.	CASSYSIIASYGYTF	TGTGCCAGCAGTTACTCGATTATAGCTTCCTATGGCTACACCTTC
11	.	TRBV30	TRBJ2-5	.	CASVSGRTQYF	TGTGCCTCTGTATCCGGACGGACCCAGTACTTC
13	many	TRBV20-1	TRBJ2-1	.	CSARGLSYNEQFF	TGCAGTGCTAGGGGACTCTCTTACAATGAGCAGTTCTTC
14	few	TRBV6-5	TRBJ1-1	.	CASSSFSGGAEAFF	TGTGCCAGCAGTAGTTTTTCGGGAGGGGCTGAAGCTTTCTTT
15	many	TRBV4-2	TRBJ1-1	.	CASSNPGWGVTEAFF	TGTGCCAGCAGCAATCCCGGTTGGGGAGTCACTGAAGCTTTCTTT
19	.	TRBV7-6	TRBJ2-7	TRBD2	CASSPEGGTSASNLRGQYF	TGTGCCAGCAGCCCGGAGGGTGGGACTAGCGCTTCAAACCTACGAGGGCAGTACTTC
15	few	TRBV19	TRBJ2-1	.	CASSRIAIAYNEQFF	TGTGCCAGTAGTAGAATAGCGATTGCTTACAATGAGCAGTTCTTC
15	.	TRBV6-1	TRBJ1-1	.	CASSEDPGRSTEAFF	TGTGCCAGCAGTGAAGACCCAGGTCGAAGCACTGAAGCTTTCTTT
12	.	TRBV27	TRBJ2-3	.	CATLGPLDTQYF	TGTGCCACCCTCGGGCCGCTGGATACGCAGTATTTT
16	many	TRBV29-1	TRBJ1-2	TRBD1	CSVAPPTGGQNYGYTF	TGCAGCGTTGCCCCCCCAACAGGGGGGCAGAACTATGGCTACACCTTC
16	.	TRBV13	TRBJ1-6	.	CASRLGPRADNSPLHF	TGTGCCAGCAGATTGGGGCCGCGGGCGGACAATTCACCCCTCCACTTT
16	.	TRBV20-1	TRBJ2-2	.	CSAREGSGLPTGELFF	TGCAGTGCTAGAGAGGGTTCGGGACTCCCCACCGGGGAGCTGTTTTTT
13	many	TRBV10-3	TRBJ2-7	.	CAIKGPGSYEQYF	TGTGCCATTAAAGGTCCAGGCTCCTACGAGCAGTACTTC
15	few	TRBV27	TRBJ2-3	TRBD1	CASSLMTGVVDTQYF	TGTGCCAGCAGTTTAATGACAGGGGTTGTAGATACGCAGTATTTT
17	.	TRBV11-2	TRBJ2-2	TRBD1	CASSILSQGALRGELFF	TGTGCCAGCAGCATCCTATCACAGGGGGCGCTCCGCGGGGAGCTGTTTTTT
17	few	TRBV7-8	TRBJ2-1	TRBD2	CASSYPGGLAGGKEQFF	TGTGCCAGCAGCTACCCCGGAGGGCTAGCGGGAGGCAAGGAGCAGTTCTTC
12	.	TRBV5-5	TRBJ2-1	TRBD1	CASSFTGGEQFF	TGTGCCAGCAGCTTCACAGGGGGTGAGCAGTTCTTC
13	few	TRBV10-3	TRBJ1-2	.	CAISEGDGDGYTF	TGTGCCATCAGTGAGGGGGACGGGGATGGCTACACCTTC
13	few	TRBV7-9	TRBJ2-5	.	CASSLQRVATQYF	TGTGCCAGCAGCTTACAGCGGGTTGCGACCCAGTACTTC
14	many	TRBV18	TRBJ1-5	.	CASSPPSSNQPQHF	TGTGCCAGCTCACCACCGAGTAGCAATCAGCCCCAGCATTTT
15	few	TRBV20-1	TRBJ2-1	TRBD2	CSASVLAGTNNEQFF	TGCAGTGCTAGTGTTCTAGCGGGAACTAACAATGAGCAGTTCTTC
14	.	TRBV2	TRBJ2-7	.	CASSEATSIGEQYF	TGTGCCAGCAGTGAAGCGACTAGTATCGGCGAGCAGTACTTC
15	.	TRBV7-2	TRBJ2-3	TRBD1	CASSSGQGATDTQYF	TGTGCCAGCAGCTCGGGACAGGGAGCCACAGATACGCAGTATTTT
14	.	TRBV6-5	TRBJ2-2	.	CASSYNRNTGELFF	TGTGCCAGCAGTTACAACCGAAACACCGGGGAGCTGTTTTTT
14	.	TRBV12-5	TRBJ2-3	.	CASNGRGGGYTQYF	TGTGCTAGTAACGGCCGTGGAGGGGGTTATACGCAGTATTTT
14	.	TRBV20-1	TRBJ1-5	TRBD1	CSAREGTVAQPQHF	TGCAGTGCTAGAGAGGGGACAGTCGCTCAGCCCCAGCATTTT
14	.	TRBV20-1	TRBJ2-5	.	CSATYGGKRETQYF	TGCAGTGCTACTTACGGCGGGAAGAGGGAGACCCAGTACTTC
15	.	TRBV10-3	TRBJ2-3	TRBD2	CAISGTSGRSDTQYF	TGTGCCATCAGCGGGACTAGCGGGAGGTCAGATACGCAGTATTTT
15	few	TRBV20-1	TRBJ2-3	TRBD1	CSARAGTGGTDTQYF	TGCAGTGCTAGAGCGGGGACAGGGGGCACAGATACGCAGTATTTT
13	.	TRBV3-1	TRBJ2-1	TRBD2	CASSQGLAGGSFF	TGTGCCAGCAGCCAAGGACTAGCGGGAGGATCTTTCTTC
15	few	TRBV12-3/TRBV12-4	TRBJ2-2	TRBD2	CASSLTGGVTGELFF	TGTGCCAGCAGTTTAACGGGAGGGGTCACCGGGGAGCTGTTTTTT
14	few	TRBV24-1	TRBJ2-1	.	CATNGGEPYNEQFF	TGTGCCACCAATGGCGGGGAACCCTACAATGAGCAGTTCTTC
14	many	TRBV20-1	TRBJ2-5	TRBD1	CSARDRGRGETQYF	TGCAGTGCTAGGGACAGGGGGCGCGGAGAGACCCAGTACTTC
13	few	TRBV12-5	TRBJ2-1	.	CASGLSAYNEQFF	TGTGCTAGTGGTTTGTCGGCGTACAATGAGCAGTTCTTC
13	many	TRBV6-1	TRBJ1-5	.	CATSNRDNQPQHF	TGTGCCACCTCAAACAGGGACAATCAGCCCCAGCATTTT
15	many	TRBV29-1	TRBJ2-1	TRBD1	CSATIAGQGAGEQFF	TGCAGCGCCACAATTGCGGGACAGGGGGCAGGTGAGCAGTTCTTC
14	once	TRBV3-1	TRBJ1-6	.	CAVRGTGRESPLHF	TGTGCCGTCCGGGGAACAGGGAGAGAATCACCCCTCCACTTT
16	few	TRBV20-1	TRBJ1-2	.	CSAFPRGLPEEYGYTF	TGCAGTGCTTTTCCCAGGGGCCTGCCAGAGGAGTATGGCTACACCTTC
15	many	TRBV21-1	TRBJ2-1	.	CASILDRGTIGEQFF	TGTGCCAGCATCCTGGACCGGGGGACAATTGGTGAGCAGTTCTTC
16	many	TRBV18	TRBJ2-3	.	CASSPPLWESTDTQYF	TGTGCCAGCTCACCACCTCTATGGGAAAGCACAGATACGCAGTATTTT
12	few	TRBV29-1	TRBJ1-2	.	CSVAGAAYGYTF	TGCAGCGTTGCGGGGGCTGCCTATGGCTACACCTTC
17	many	TRBV5-6	TRBJ2-1	.	CASSSLQGKGSYNEQFF	TGTGCCAGCAGCTCACTCCAGGGAAAGGGCTCCTACAATGAGCAGTTCTTC
18	.	TRBV5-1	TRBJ2-5	.	CASSLAGRGRAGEETQYF	TGCGCCAGCAGCTTGGCAGGCAGGGGTCGCGCCGGGGAAGAGACCCAGTACTTC
13	many	TRBV6-4	TRBJ1-4	.	CASSRERNEKLFF	TGTGCCAGCAGTAGGGAGCGTAATGAAAAACTGTTTTTT
13	.	TRBV3-1	TRBJ2-2	.	CASSHFNTGELFF	TGTGCCAGCAGCCACTTCAACACCGGGGAGCTGTTTTTT